These T cell receptor beta chains were read from a single sample in a study of blood T cells in healthy people across ages. TCRdb passed the 5' RACE reads through MiXCR, listing each CDR3 protein once. Of about a million distinct CDR3 sequences listed, about 53% are singletons. Sequences were obtained from blood. These receptors came from an older woman in good health. The CDR3 runs from the conserved cysteine through the conserved F or W. Fields, in order: CDR3 DNA, CDR3 protein, clone size, V gene, D gene, J gene. A D gene is named only where the DNA matches it firmly. Clone size is not always given. Where it is, it says once, few, many or a class for expanded clones.

TGTGCCAGCAGCTTAAATAGGGACGAGCAGTACTTC,CASSLNRDEQYF,many,TRBV7-2,-,TRBJ2-7
TGCAGCGTTGATTCAGCGTTGAGAGGAGAGACCCAGTACTTC,CSVDSALRGETQYF,few,TRBV29-1,-,TRBJ2-5
TGCAGCGCCGTACTCGCGCGGGAGACCCAGTACTTC,CSAVLARETQYF,-,TRBV29-1,-,TRBJ2-5
TGTGCCAGCAGTAGCGGAGGGACAGCTTTCTTT,CASSSGGTAFF,-,TRBV7-9,-,TRBJ1-1
TGCGCCAGCAGCTTGGATGGACTAGCGGGAGTCAATGAGCAGTTCTTC,CASSLDGLAGVNEQFF,few,TRBV5-1,TRBD2,TRBJ2-1
TGCAGTGCTAGAGTCCATCCCTTGATCTACGAGCAGTACTTC,CSARVHPLIYEQYF,-,TRBV20-1,-,TRBJ2-7
TGCAGTGCTAGAGGACTAGAGGACATCCACGAGCAGTACTTC,CSARGLEDIHEQYF,few,TRBV20-1,-,TRBJ2-7
TGTGCCAGCAGCGTGGGGGACCTGCGGGACGAGCAGTACTTC,CASSVGDLRDEQYF,-,TRBV9,-,TRBJ2-7
TGCAGCGGAACCCCAGGGGATTACACAGATACGCAGTATTTT,CSGTPGDYTDTQYF,many,TRBV29-1,-,TRBJ2-3
TGCGCCAGCAGCTTGGTAGGAGGCGGGGGGCGCACAGATACGCAGTATTTT,CASSLVGGGGRTDTQYF,-,TRBV5-1,TRBD2,TRBJ2-3
TGTGCCACCAGCAGCCCCCCTGACTTGACCCAGTACTTC,CATSSPPDLTQYF,-,TRBV15,-,TRBJ2-5
TGTGCCGGCACGAGCACGGGGATAGCGACCCAGTACTTC,CAGTSTGIATQYF,-,TRBV4-2,-,TRBJ2-5
TGCAGCGGTCATGTGGGTGCGAACACCGGGGAGCTGTTTTTT,CSGHVGANTGELFF,once,TRBV29-1,-,TRBJ2-2
TGTGCCAGCAGTACCCCCTCTCGAGTGACCCAGTACTTC,CASSTPSRVTQYF,-,TRBV12-3/TRBV12-4,-,TRBJ2-5
TGCAGTGCTTGGCAGGGAGCTGCGAACACTGAAGCTTTCTTT,CSAWQGAANTEAFF,-,TRBV20-1,-,TRBJ1-1
TGTGCCAGCAGAAGTCCAGGGGTTACCGGGGAGCTGTTTTTT,CASRSPGVTGELFF,-,TRBV28,-,TRBJ2-2
TGCAGTGCTATGGCTAGCGGGAGGTTAGATACGCAGTATTTT,CSAMASGRLDTQYF,-,TRBV20-1,TRBD2,TRBJ2-3
TGTGCCAGCAGCGTAGCAGACTATGGCTACACCTTC,CASSVADYGYTF,-,TRBV9,-,TRBJ1-2
TGCGCCAGCAGCCAGGCCGGGACGGATAATTCACCCCTCCACTTT,CASSQAGTDNSPLHF,few,TRBV4-1,-,TRBJ1-6
TGTGCCTGGGGGACTTTCTACGAGCAGTACTTC,CAWGTFYEQYF,-,TRBV30,-,TRBJ2-7
TGTGCCAGCAGTGATCAGTGGAGTTTGAGGTACCAAGAGACCCAGTACTTC,CASSDQWSLRYQETQYF,few,TRBV6-1,-,TRBJ2-5
TGTGCCAGCAGTTGGGAACTAGCGGGAGGAAGGGAGACCCAGTACTTC,CASSWELAGGRETQYF,-,TRBV12-3/TRBV12-4,TRBD2,TRBJ2-5
TGCGCCAGCAGCTTGATACACAGGGGGAAAGTAGAGACCCAGTACTTC,CASSLIHRGKVETQYF,few,TRBV5-1,TRBD1,TRBJ2-5
TGTGCCAGCAGCCCAGAGACAGGAGGGGGCATTCAGTACTTC,CASSPETGGGIQYF,few,TRBV13,-,TRBJ2-4